The sequence of this T cell receptor (beta chain) was determined in a study of T cells after posttransplantation cyclophosphamide. Data came from immunoSEQ multiplex PCR; TCRdb stores just in-frame clones and leaves some out. The repertoire holds about 21,000 clones, 70% to 90% seen once, with less than 2.5% in the top ten. A remark on this clone: Its antigen is as yet unknown.

Controls had myeloablative marrow grafts with methotrexate and calcineurin inhibitor, sampled at 1 year. Germline loops: CDR1 LGHNA, CDR2 YSLEER. Trimming cost V 5 bases and J 8 bases; bases outside gene matches: 16. The CDR3 covers 17 residues. Study-level points and caveats: Donor-recipient repertoire similarity was low at 1-2 months, rising over year one. After PTCy, TRB diversity resembled that of CNI/methotrexate controls. Blood and skin or GI T cell repertoires showed limited TRB overlap.

V is TRBV4-3 and J is TRBJ2-1; 9 bases are a match to TRBD2. The material sequenced was PBMCs, taken about 13 months after allogeneic stem cell transplant with calcineurin inhibitor and methotrexate. The TCR comes from a female patient younger than 45 who received an allogeneic stem cell transplant from an unrelated donor, was CMV-positive, and had acute and chronic GVHD. Some T cells may be graft donor cells. CDR3 in DNA: TGCGCCAGCAGCGAAAGCCCGGGACTAGCACGTGGGGATGAGCAGTTCTTC. The encoded protein is CASSESPGLARGDEQFF.